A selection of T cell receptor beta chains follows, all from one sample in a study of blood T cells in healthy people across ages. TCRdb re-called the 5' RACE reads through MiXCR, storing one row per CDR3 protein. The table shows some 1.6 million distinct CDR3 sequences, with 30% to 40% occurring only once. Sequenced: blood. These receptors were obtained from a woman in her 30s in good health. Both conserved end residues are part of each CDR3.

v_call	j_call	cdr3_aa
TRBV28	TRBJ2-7	CASSHTNYEQYF
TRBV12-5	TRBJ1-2	CASGLVLTGTVNYGYTF
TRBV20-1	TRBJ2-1	CSARVNQEQFF
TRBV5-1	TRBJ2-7	CASSPHGGRAREQYF
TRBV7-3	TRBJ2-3	CASSFTSGTPADTQYF
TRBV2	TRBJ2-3	CASSVPKLWEGNTDTQYF
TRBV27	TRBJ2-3	CASSLSLLVGSTDTQYF
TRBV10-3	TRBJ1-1	CAISESGQAEAFF
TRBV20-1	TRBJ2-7	CSASTSGRTLYEQYF
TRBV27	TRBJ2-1	CASSFPPYNEQFF
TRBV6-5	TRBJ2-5	CASSYSGRLADFQETQYF
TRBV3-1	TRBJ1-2	CASSQAPTAYYGYTF
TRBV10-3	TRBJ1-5	CAISGGRDQPQHF
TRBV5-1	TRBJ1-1	CASSLSIPGQGTEAFF
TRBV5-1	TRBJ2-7	CASSPSSRGPIAGQYF
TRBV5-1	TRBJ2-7	CASSLVGALKQYF
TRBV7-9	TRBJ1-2	CASSLLRQGDGYTF
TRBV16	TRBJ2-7	CASSQSEGQNYEQYF
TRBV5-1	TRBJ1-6	CASSLEPRTGSSPLHF
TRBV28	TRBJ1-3	CASSSGGSGNTIYF
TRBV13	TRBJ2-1	CASSRDSHNEQFF
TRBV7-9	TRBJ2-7	CASSFQGIYEQYF
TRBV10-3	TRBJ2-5	CAISGHSSGGRRETQYF
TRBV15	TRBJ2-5	CATSRDYTGTVETQYF
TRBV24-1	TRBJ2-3	CATSVGDTQYF
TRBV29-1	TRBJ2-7	CSVVAREANEQYF
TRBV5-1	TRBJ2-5	CASSGVGDQETQYF
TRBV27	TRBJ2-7	CASSDSWGEQYF
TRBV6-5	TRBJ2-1	CASTRFDEQFF
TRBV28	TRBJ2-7	CASSLLGGFYEQYF
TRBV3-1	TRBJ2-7	CASSQGSGGRYEQYF
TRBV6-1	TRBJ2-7	CASSILLARRSSYEQYF
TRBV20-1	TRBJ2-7	CSAREGDEQYF
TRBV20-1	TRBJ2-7	CSARGGSGGEQYF
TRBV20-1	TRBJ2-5	CSASTGRMPETQYF
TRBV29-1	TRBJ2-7	CSVRRGGQTYEQYF
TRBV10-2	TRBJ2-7	CASSEPGLTYEQYF